Listed here are 20 T cell receptor beta chains from one sample, sequenced in a study of T cell responses to AZD1222 COVID-19 vaccine. TCRdb keeps only in-frame clones here, not all; method: immunoSEQ multiplex PCR. Here the sample spans roughly 140,000 clones, 80% to 90% being singletons. Sequences were derived from peripheral blood, sampled on day 0 of AZD1222 vaccination. These receptors originate from an adult in good health.

The table lists this clone with a count of one. The chain employs TRBV28 and TRBJ1-2, with D unresolved. The germline CDR1 and CDR2 sequences are MDHEN and SYDVKM. This CDR3 region has 13 residues. Trimming cost V 7 bases and J 4 bases, with 13 bases left between them. The CDR3 sequence is CASTAGVTYGYTF. CDR3 nucleotide sequence: TGTGCCAGCACCGCCGGGGTTACCTATGGCTACACCTTC.

This clone was seen a handful of times. The rearrangement uses TRBV9 and TRBJ1-1, with D tentatively TRBD1 (5 bases). CDR1 is SGDLS, CDR2 YYNGEE, per germline. Trimming removed 3 bases from V and 3 bases from J, with 12 bases in between. This CDR3 has 14 amino acids. For the CDR3, the DNA is TGTGCCAGCAGCGCCCAATCGGGGGACACTGAAGCTTTCTTT. It specifies CASSAQSGDTEAFF.

V usage is TRBV6-1 and J usage is TRBJ1-4; D gene uncertain. The CDR3 runs to 15 residues. Germline lookup yields CDR1 MNHNS and CDR2 SASEGT. Between the trimmed V and J ends, which lost 1 base and 7 bases, there was a span of 13 bases. Here the CDR3 DNA reads TGTGCCAGCAGTGAAGTCGGTTGGCGGGGTGAAAAACTGTTTTTT. Protein sequence: CASSEVGWRGEKLFF.

The rearrangement links TRBV6-5 to TRBJ1-1, with D possibly matching TRBD1 (6 bases). Deletions cut 6 bases from V and 0 bases from J, with 11 bases between. The V gene's germline CDR1 is MNHEY and CDR2 SVGAGI. The CDR3 runs to 14 residues. The CDR3 loop reads CASSRTGMNTEAFF. The CDR3 DNA reads as TGTGCCAGCAGCCGCACAGGGATGAACACTGAAGCTTTCTTT.

The chain links TRBV7-9 to TRBJ1-2, with D possibly TRBD1 on 6 matching bases. The V and J ends lost 5 bases and 8 bases respectively, with 15 bases between them. Germline assignment: CDR1 SEHNR and CDR2 FQNEAQ (reference sequence). This CDR3 contains 13 residues. The CDR3 loop is CASSRGLGDGYTF. The CDR3 DNA sequence: TGTGCCAGCAGCCGGGGGCTGGGCGACGGCTACACCTTC.

This chain connects TRBV28 to TRBJ1-5, with a tentative D call TRBD1 (5 bases). Germline assignment: CDR1 MDHEN and CDR2 SYDVKM. The CDR3 covers 15 residues. The V and J ends lost 5 bases and 4 bases respectively, with 15 bases between them. The CDR3 reads CASSPTGEGNQPQHF. As DNA, the CDR3 is TGTGCCAGCAGTCCAACCGGGGAGGGGAATCAGCCCCAGCATTTT.

The chain carries TRBV15 and TRBJ1-2, with a possible D match to TRBD1 (5 bases). Per the germline V gene, CDR1 is LNHNV and CDR2 is YYDKDF (reference sequence). The CDR3 sequence is 15 residues long. The germline V and J ends were trimmed by 2 bases and 2 bases, with 12 bases remaining between them. The CDR3: CATSRLTGSNYGYTF. In DNA, the CDR3 is TGTGCCACCAGCAGACTAACAGGATCCAACTATGGCTACACCTTC.

This clone was picked up one time. The chain is built from TRBV19 and TRBJ2-3; weak D call: TRBD1 (6 bases). Trimming left V 5 bases short and J 1 base short, with 16 bases between. The germline V gene has CDR1 LNHDA and CDR2 SQIVND (reference sequence). The CDR3 covers 16 residues. CDR3: CASSSPPRQGTDTQYF. The CDR3 DNA reads as TGTGCCAGTAGTTCCCCCCCCCGACAGGGCACAGATACGCAGTATTTT.

The J gene is TRBJ1-1, the V gene TRBV3-1 (or the pseudogene TRBV3-2); 7 bases are a match to TRBD1. This CDR3 is 13 amino acids long. Germline V CDR1 and CDR2: LGHDT, YNNKEL (reference sequence). V lost 4 bases, J lost 3 bases, and 2 bases stayed unmatched. In DNA form, the CDR3 reads TGTGCCAGCAGCCCCCAGGGGGACACTGAAGCTTTCTTT. Translation gives CASSPQGDTEAFF.

This chain uses TRBV5-8 with TRBJ1-1; TRBD1 might be the D (6 bases). The CDR3 covers 13 residues. With 3 bases removed from V and 4 bases from J, the gap between germline ends came to 10 bases. Germline V CDR1 and CDR2: SGHTS, YDEGEE. The CDR3 loop reads CASSYRAGTEAFF. CDR3 sequence (DNA): TGTGCCAGCAGCTACAGGGCGGGCACTGAAGCTTTCTTT.

V gene TRBV19 combines with J gene TRBJ2-3, with 10 bases aligning to TRBD2. The CDR3 extends over 17 amino acids. V lost 1 base to trimming and J lost 9 bases; unmatched junction nucleotides: 13. The V gene's germline CDR1 is LNHDA and CDR2 SQIVND (reference sequence). CDR3 nucleotides: TGTGCCAGTAGTATAGTGGCTAGCGGGAGTAGGGGGGGGACGCAGTATTTT. Its translation is CASSIVASGSRGGTQYF. Looking up the rest from reference TRBV19 and TRBJ2-3 gives the full variable domain: DGGITQSPKYLFRKEGQNVTLSCEQNLNHDAMYWYRQDPGQGLRLIYYSQIVNDFQKGDIAEGYSVSREKKESFPLTVTSAQKNPTAFYLCASSIVASGSRGGTQYFGPGTRLTVL.

This clone was seen a single time. This sequence joins TRBV19 and TRBJ2-5; 8 bases fit TRBD1. This CDR3 is 14 amino acids long. The V and J ends lost 6 bases and 4 bases, in that order; junction bases with no gene match: 7. From germline, CDR1 is LNHDA and CDR2 SQIVND (reference sequence). This chain's CDR3 is CASRPGQAAETQYF. For the CDR3, the DNA is TGTGCCAGTAGGCCGGGACAGGCGGCAGAGACCCAGTACTTC.

This chain uses TRBV7-9 with TRBJ1-2; D not certain. The CDR3 loop spans 14 amino acids. V lost 2 bases and J 4 bases, leaving 11 bases between the germline ends. Germline V CDR1 and CDR2: SEHNR, FQNEAQ (reference sequence). CDR3 amino acids: CASSLRGTSYGYTF. CDR3 nucleotides: TGTGCCAGCAGCTTACGAGGCACTAGCTATGGCTACACCTTC.

The chain joins TRBV10-3 to TRBJ2-5; TRBD2 matches at 11 bases. Per germline, CDR1 ENHRY and CDR2 SYGVKD. V shed 4 bases, J shed 0 bases, and the junction held 10 bases outside the gene matches. The CDR3 is made up of 18 amino acids. CDR3 sequence: CAISALVAGGRYQETQYF. The CDR3 nucleotides read TGTGCCATCAGTGCGTTGGTAGCGGGGGGGCGGTACCAAGAGACCCAGTACTTC.

This clone was counted once. The same CDR3 is also encoded by other DNA sequences in this sample. V usage is TRBV19 and J usage is TRBJ2-3, with D unresolved. Per germline, CDR1 LNHDA and CDR2 SQIVND (reference sequence). V dropped 5 bases and J dropped 3 bases, with 3 bases sitting between them. The CDR3 spans 11 residues. The CDR3 coding sequence is TGTGCCAGTAGTTTAACAGATACGCAGTATTTT. Amino acid sequence: CASSLTDTQYF.

In its sample, this clone was seen once. The CDR3 DNA is TGCAGCGTTGTGTTCTTGGACAGGAAGGAGGATGAGCAGTTCTTC. Residues: CSVVFLDRKEDEQFF. The chain carries TRBV29-1 and TRBJ2-1, with 7 bases that match TRBD1. Trimming at V came to 4 bases and at J to 8 bases, leaving 14 bases not matched to a gene. The CDR3 contains 15 residues. Germline V lookup: CDR1 SQVTM, CDR2 ANQGSEA.

The gene calls are TRBV5-1 and TRBJ2-1; possible D gene TRBD2, 5 bases. The V gene lost 6 bases and the J gene lost 10 bases, with 11 bases spanning the gap. Germline CDR1 is SGHRS and CDR2 is YFSETQ. The CDR3 runs to 11 residues. CDR3 sequence reads: CASNLAYEQFF. CDR3 nucleotide sequence: TGCGCCAGCAATCTAGCATACGAGCAGTTCTTC.

The J gene is TRBJ2-7, the V gene TRBV28, with D perhaps being TRBD1 or TRBD2 (5 bases each). This CDR3 contains 16 residues. Germline V gene sequence: CDR1 MDHEN, CDR2 SYDVKM. With 6 bases removed from V and 2 bases from J, the gap between germline ends came to 20 bases. CDR3 in amino acids: CASSPSGEGNPYEQYF. The DNA of the CDR3 is TGTGCCAGCAGCCCCTCAGGAGAGGGGAACCCCTACGAGCAGTACTTC.

The chain employs TRBV15 and TRBJ1-1; TRBD1 matches 7 bases. Trimming removed 6 bases from V and 4 bases from J; junction bases left unmatched: 20. The CDR3 is 18 amino acids. CDR1 is LNHNV and CDR2 is YYDKDF in the germline V gene (reference sequence). The CDR3 DNA reads TGTGCCACCAGTCCGATCGACTGGGGCAGGGGGTCTCTCACTGAAGCTTTCTTT. It codes for CATSPIDWGRGSLTEAFF. Using reference TRBV15 and TRBJ1-1 for the parts outside the CDR3, the full variable domain is DAMVIQNPRYQVTQFGKPVTLSCSQTLNHNVMYWYQQKSSQAPKLLFHYYDKDFNNEADTPDNFQSRRPNTSFCFLDIRSPGLGDTAMYLCATSPIDWGRGSLTEAFFGQGTRLTVV.

The rearrangement joins TRBV7-8 to TRBJ1-6; the D gene is possibly TRBD1 (5 bases). CDR1 is SGHVS and CDR2 is FQNEAQ in the germline V gene. V was trimmed by 4 bases and J by 7 bases, leaving 14 bases between them. The CDR3 contains 15 residues. CDR3 amino acids: CASSSRVVENSPLHF. The DNA for the CDR3 is TGTGCCAGCAGCTCCAGGGTAGTCGAAAATTCACCCCTCCACTTT. Using reference TRBV7-8 and TRBJ1-6 for the parts outside the CDR3, the full variable domain is GAGVSQSPRYKVAKRGQDVALRCDPISGHVSLFWYQQALGQGPEFLTYFQNEAQLDKSGLPSDRFFAERPEGSVSTLKIQRTQQEDSAVYLCASSSRVVENSPLHFGNGTRLTVT.